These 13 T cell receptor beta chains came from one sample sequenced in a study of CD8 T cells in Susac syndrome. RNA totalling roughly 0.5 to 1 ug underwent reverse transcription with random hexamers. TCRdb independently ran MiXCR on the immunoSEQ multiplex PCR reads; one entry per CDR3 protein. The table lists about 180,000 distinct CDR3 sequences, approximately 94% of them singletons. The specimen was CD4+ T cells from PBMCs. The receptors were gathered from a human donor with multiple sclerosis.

CDR3 sequence (DNA): TGTGCCAGCAGCTTGTCTGGAAACACTGAAGCTTTCTTT. This codes for CASSLSGNTEAFF. The chain uses TRBV7-9 and TRBJ1-1; D uncertain. Germline assignment: CDR1 SEHNR and CDR2 FQNEAQ (reference sequence). Trimming took 3 bases from V and 2 from J, leaving 7 bases between them. The CDR3 totals 13 residues.

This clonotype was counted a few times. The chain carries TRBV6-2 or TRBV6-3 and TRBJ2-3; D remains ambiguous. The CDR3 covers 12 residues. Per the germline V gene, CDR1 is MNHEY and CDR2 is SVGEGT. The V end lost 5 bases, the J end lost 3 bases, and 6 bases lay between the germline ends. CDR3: CASSRPTDTQYF. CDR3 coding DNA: TGTGCCAGCAGTCGTCCGACAGATACGCAGTATTTT.

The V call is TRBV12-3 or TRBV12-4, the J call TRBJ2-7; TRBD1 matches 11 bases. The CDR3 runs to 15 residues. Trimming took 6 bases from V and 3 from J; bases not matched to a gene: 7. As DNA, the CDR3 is TGTGCCAGCAGCGACCCGGGACAGGGGGTCTACGAGCAGTACTTC. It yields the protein CASSDPGQGVYEQYF.

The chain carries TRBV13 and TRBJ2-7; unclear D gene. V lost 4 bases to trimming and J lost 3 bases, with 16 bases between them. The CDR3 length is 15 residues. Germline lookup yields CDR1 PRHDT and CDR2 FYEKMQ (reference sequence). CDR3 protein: CASSSFRVSYYEQYF. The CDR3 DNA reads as TGTGCCAGCAGCTCGTTCCGAGTTTCGTACTACGAGCAGTACTTC.

CDR3 bases: TGTGCCAGCAGCACAAGGGGGAACGCCTTGAACACTGAAGCTTTCTTT. Amino acid sequence: CASSTRGNALNTEAFF. V is TRBV9 and J is TRBJ1-1, with TRBD1 as a possible D gene (6 bases). Germline lookup yields CDR1 SGDLS and CDR2 YYNGEE. The CDR3 is 16 residues long. V lost 4 bases, J lost 0 bases, and 16 bases lay in between.

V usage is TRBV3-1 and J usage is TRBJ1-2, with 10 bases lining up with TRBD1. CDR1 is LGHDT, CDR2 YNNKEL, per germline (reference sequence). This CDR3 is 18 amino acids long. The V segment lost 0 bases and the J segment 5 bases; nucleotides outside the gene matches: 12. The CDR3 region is CASSQELGQGTLLYGYTF. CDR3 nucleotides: TGTGCCAGCAGCCAAGAACTGGGACAGGGGACTTTATTGTATGGCTACACCTTC.

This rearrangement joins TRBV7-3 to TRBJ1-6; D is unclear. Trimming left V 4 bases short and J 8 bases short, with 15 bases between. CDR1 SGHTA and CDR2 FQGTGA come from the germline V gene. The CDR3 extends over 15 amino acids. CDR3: CASSSDPGDYSPLHF. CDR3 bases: TGTGCCAGCAGCTCGGACCCGGGTGACTATTCACCCCTCCACTTT.

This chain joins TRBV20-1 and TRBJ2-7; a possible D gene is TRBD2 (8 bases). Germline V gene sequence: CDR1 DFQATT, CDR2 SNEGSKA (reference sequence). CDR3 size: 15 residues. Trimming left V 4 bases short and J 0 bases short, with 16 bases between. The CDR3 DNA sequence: TGCAGTGCTACGACAGGGACTAGGGCCTCCTACGAGCAGTACTTC. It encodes CSATTGTRASYEQYF.

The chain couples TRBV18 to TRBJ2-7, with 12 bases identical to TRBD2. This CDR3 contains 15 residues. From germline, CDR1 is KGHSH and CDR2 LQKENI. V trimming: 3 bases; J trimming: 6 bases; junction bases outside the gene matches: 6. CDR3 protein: CASSPLTSGGTEQYF. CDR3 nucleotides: TGTGCCAGCTCACCGCTAACTAGCGGGGGGACCGAGCAGTACTTC.

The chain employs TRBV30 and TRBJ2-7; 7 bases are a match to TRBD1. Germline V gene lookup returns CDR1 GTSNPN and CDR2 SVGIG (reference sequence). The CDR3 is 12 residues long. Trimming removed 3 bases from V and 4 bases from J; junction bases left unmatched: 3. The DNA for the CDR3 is TGTGCCTGGAGCGCACAGGGGTACGAGCAGTACTTC. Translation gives CAWSAQGYEQYF.

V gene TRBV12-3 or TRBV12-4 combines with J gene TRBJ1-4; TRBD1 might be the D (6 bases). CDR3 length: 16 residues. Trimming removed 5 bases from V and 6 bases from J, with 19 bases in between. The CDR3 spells CASSPSGARWDEKLFF. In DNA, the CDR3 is TGTGCCAGCAGTCCGTCAGGGGCAAGATGGGATGAAAAACTGTTTTTT.

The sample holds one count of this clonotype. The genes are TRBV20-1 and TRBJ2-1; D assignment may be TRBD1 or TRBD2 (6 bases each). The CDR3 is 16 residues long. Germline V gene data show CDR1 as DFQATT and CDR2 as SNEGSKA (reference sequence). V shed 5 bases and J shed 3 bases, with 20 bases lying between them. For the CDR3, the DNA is TGCAGTGCTCCCCGGCGGGACACGCGCATCTACAATGAGCAGTTCTTC. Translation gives CSAPRRDTRIYNEQFF.

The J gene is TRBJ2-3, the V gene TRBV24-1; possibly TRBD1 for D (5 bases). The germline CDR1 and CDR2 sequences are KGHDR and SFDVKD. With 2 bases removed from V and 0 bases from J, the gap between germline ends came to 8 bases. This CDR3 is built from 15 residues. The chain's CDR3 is CATSDSRQSTDTQYF. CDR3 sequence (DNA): TGTGCCACCAGTGATTCCCGACAGAGCACAGATACGCAGTATTTT.